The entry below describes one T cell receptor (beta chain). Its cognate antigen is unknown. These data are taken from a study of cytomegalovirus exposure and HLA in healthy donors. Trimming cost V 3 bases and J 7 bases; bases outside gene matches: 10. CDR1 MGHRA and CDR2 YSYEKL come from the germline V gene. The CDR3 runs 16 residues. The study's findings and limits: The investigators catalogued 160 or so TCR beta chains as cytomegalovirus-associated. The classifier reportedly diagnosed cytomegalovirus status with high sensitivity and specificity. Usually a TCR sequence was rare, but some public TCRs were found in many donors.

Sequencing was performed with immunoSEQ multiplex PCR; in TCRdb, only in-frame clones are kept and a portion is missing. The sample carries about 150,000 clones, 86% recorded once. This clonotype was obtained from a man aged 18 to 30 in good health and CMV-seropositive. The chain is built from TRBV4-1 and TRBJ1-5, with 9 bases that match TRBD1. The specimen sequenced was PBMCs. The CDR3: CASSQTAGQGWQPQHF. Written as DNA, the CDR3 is TGCGCCAGCAGCCAGACAGCAGGACAGGGGTGGCAGCCCCAGCATTTT.